The table lists the clone carrying this T cell receptor (beta chain) with many counts. Its target is not known. These data are taken from a study of CD8 T cells in ankylosing spondylitis. Broader study findings: Peripheral blood samples showed relatively rare disease-linked clones, and these clones were CD8+.

TCRdb re-analysed the 5' RACE reads in MiXCR, keeping a single row per CDR3 protein. Of approximately 240,000 distinct CDR3 sequences listed, around 25% are singletons. The V gene lost 4 bases and the J gene lost 3 bases, with 6 bases spanning the gap. The V gene's germline CDR1 is SQVTM and CDR2 ANQGSEA. The CDR3 is 11 residues long. Sequencing was carried out using blood, either unsorted or a sorted T cell fraction (not recorded which). The J gene is TRBJ2-5, the V gene TRBV29-1; a possible D gene is TRBD1 (5 bases). This receptor was taken from a male donor with ankylosing spondylitis or in good health (not recorded which). CDR3 DNA: TGCAGCGTTGGACAGAAAGAGACCCAGTACTTC. Translating it yields CSVGQKETQYF.